Following are 29 T cell receptor beta chains from one sample sequenced in a study of CD8 T cells in Susac syndrome. Reverse transcription of roughly 0.5 to 1 ug RNA was carried out with random hexamers. TCRdb re-called the immunoSEQ multiplex PCR reads with MiXCR, one entry per CDR3 protein. This sample yields about 430,000 distinct CDR3 sequences, of which about 85% are seen a single time; roughly 0.11% belongs to the top ten. Sequencing was carried out using CD8+ T cells from PBMCs. Source of these receptors: a human donor with multiple sclerosis.

V usage is TRBV9 and J usage is TRBJ2-2; 10 bases are a match to TRBD2. The CDR3 covers 17 residues. Germline V lookup: CDR1 SGDLS, CDR2 YYNGEE. Unmatched junction bases numbered 10, after V lost 4 bases and J lost 4 bases. CDR3 bases: TGTGCCAGCAGCCCCCGACTAGCGGGTGGGGGCACCGGGGAGCTGTTTTTT. The encoded protein is CASSPRLAGGGTGELFF. Full variable domain (rest looked up from reference TRBV9 and TRBJ2-2): DSGVTQTPKHLITATGQRVTLRCSPRSGDLSVYWYQQSLDQGLQFLIQYYNGEERAKGNILERFSAQQFPDLHSELNLSSLELGDSALYFCASSPRLAGGGTGELFFGEGSRLTVL.

The rearrangement uses TRBV11-2 and TRBJ2-2; D is uncertain. In germline, CDR1 is SGHAT, CDR2 FQNNGV. The CDR3 is made up of 14 amino acids. The V and J ends lost 3 bases and 1 base respectively, with 6 bases between them. Here the CDR3 reads CASSFGQNTGELFF. The CDR3 DNA is TGTGCCAGCAGCTTCGGGCAGAACACCGGGGAGCTGTTTTTT.

V and J are TRBV4-1 and TRBJ2-3; D remains ambiguous. The CDR3 extends over 13 amino acids. The germline CDR1 and CDR2 sequences are MGHRA and YSYEKL. V gave up 0 bases and J gave up 14 bases, with 15 bases separating them. CDR3 bases: TGCGCCAGCAGCCAAGAAGCCTCAACTCTTGCGTATTTT. Translation: CASSQEASTLAYF.

This rearrangement joins TRBV25-1 to TRBJ2-1; D assignment may be TRBD1 or TRBD2 (5 bases each). Germline CDR1 is MGHDK and CDR2 is SYGVNS. The V and J ends lost 1 base and 5 bases respectively, with 15 bases between them. This CDR3 contains 16 residues. The CDR3 DNA reads TGTGCCAGCAGTGAATTTTTCAGAGGGGCTCACAATGAGCAGTTCTTC. Translated: CASSEFFRGAHNEQFF.

The chain recombines TRBV7-9 with TRBJ2-1, with D perhaps TRBD2 (5 bases). The length of the CDR3 is 15 residues. CDR1 is SEHNR, CDR2 FQNEAQ, per germline (reference sequence). V dropped 5 bases and J dropped 7 bases, with 18 bases sitting between them. CDR3 loop: CASSPEAGLPNEQFF. In DNA form, the CDR3 reads TGTGCCAGCAGCCCCGAGGCAGGACTCCCTAATGAGCAGTTCTTC.

The CDR3 loop is CASSLTGEMYEQYF. The CDR3 DNA follows: TGTGCCAGCAGTTTGACAGGGGAGATGTACGAGCAGTACTTC. The gene calls are TRBV27 and TRBJ2-7; 8 positions agree with TRBD1. Per germline, CDR1 MNHEY and CDR2 SMNVEV (reference sequence). V lost 3 bases and J lost 4; bases outside the gene matches: 5. The CDR3 covers 14 residues.

This sequence joins TRBV7-6 and TRBJ1-4, with D possibly matching TRBD1 (5 bases). V was pared by 0 bases and J by 4 bases, with 15 bases between. Looked up from germline, CDR1 is SGHVS and CDR2 is FNYEAQ. The CDR3 totals 17 residues. The CDR3 spells CASSLAPWDRLNEKLFF. CDR3 nucleotide sequence: TGTGCCAGCAGCTTAGCTCCCTGGGACCGACTTAATGAAAAACTGTTTTTT.

The gene calls are TRBV27 and TRBJ2-2; perhaps TRBD1 as D (5 bases). Germline values: CDR1 MNHEY, CDR2 SMNVEV (reference sequence). This CDR3 is 13 amino acids long. V gave up 6 bases and J gave up 4 bases, with 9 bases separating them. In DNA form, the CDR3 reads TGTGCCAGCAGATGGACACCCACCGGGGAGCTGTTTTTT. Residues: CASRWTPTGELFF.

This clonotype was seen more than once but under ten times. The V gene is TRBV3-1, the J gene TRBJ1-3, with a possible D match to TRBD1 (6 bases). The CDR3 consists of 14 residues. V dropped 0 bases and J dropped 6 bases, with 9 bases sitting between them. CDR1 and CDR2 (germline): LGHDT, YNNKEL (reference sequence). Here the CDR3 reads CASSQENRVNTIYF. The CDR3 DNA sequence: TGTGCCAGCAGCCAAGAGAACAGGGTAAACACCATATATTTT.

The CDR3 loop reads CASSIAGQGSYEQYF. The CDR3 region has the DNA TGTGCCAGTAGTATAGCTGGACAGGGCTCCTACGAGCAGTACTTC. The chain combines TRBV19 with TRBJ2-7, with 8 bases aligning to TRBD1. The CDR3 totals 15 residues. Germline values: CDR1 LNHDA, CDR2 SQIVND (reference sequence). V trimming: 1 base; J trimming: 0 bases; junction bases outside the gene matches: 2.

V is TRBV6-1 and J is TRBJ2-7; a weak D match, TRBD2 (5 bases). Trimming cost V 6 bases and J 3 bases, with 9 bases left between them. CDR1 is MNHNS and CDR2 is SASEGT in the germline V gene. This CDR3 region has 12 residues. The CDR3 loop reads CASREVGYEQYF. CDR3 DNA sequence: TGTGCCAGCAGGGAGGTAGGCTACGAGCAGTACTTC.

The chain couples TRBV5-6 to TRBJ2-7; either TRBD1 or TRBD2 may fit D (5 bases each). The CDR3 spans 16 residues. Germline values: CDR1 SGHDT, CDR2 YYEEEE. Trimming stripped 4 bases from V and 4 bases from J, with 21 bases between. DNA for the CDR3: TGTGCCAGCAGCCTACTATGGGACGGCCCCCATTACGAGCAGTACTTC. This sequence encodes CASSLLWDGPHYEQYF.

This clonotype was recorded a few times. The chain is built from TRBV11-1 and TRBJ2-3; possibly TRBD2 for D (5 bases). Germline CDR1 is SGHAT and CDR2 is FQDESV (reference sequence). This CDR3 comprises 14 residues. V dropped 9 bases and J dropped 2 bases, with 15 bases sitting between them. The CDR3 DNA sequence: TGTGCCAGTTGGGGAGCGGACCACACAGATACGCAGTATTTT. The encoded protein is CASWGADHTDTQYF.

The genes are TRBV23-1 and TRBJ1-1; unclear D gene. TRBV23-1 is flagged as an ORF with uncertain function. V lost 0 bases and J lost 4, with 21 bases in between. This CDR3 is built from 18 residues. CDR3: CASSQSPRTTESGTEAFF. The CDR3 bases are TGCGCCAGCAGTCAATCTCCCAGGACTACCGAGTCGGGCACTGAAGCTTTCTTT.

V and J are TRBV7-6 and TRBJ2-3; 10 bases are a match to TRBD1. With V trimmed by 3 bases and J by 7 bases, 10 bases remained unmatched. Germline CDR1 and CDR2: SGHVS and FNYEAQ. This CDR3 is built from 16 residues. The CDR3 region is CASSLIPGTGVNTQYF. The DNA of the CDR3 is TGTGCCAGCAGCTTGATACCCGGGACAGGGGTAAATACGCAGTATTTT.

This clonotype was seen a few times. The rearrangement links TRBV12-3 or TRBV12-4 to TRBJ2-3; unclear D gene. V lost 7 bases and J lost 0, with 14 bases in between. This CDR3 is built from 15 residues. The CDR3 sequence: CASNLELSSTDTQYF. The CDR3 bases are TGTGCCAGCAATCTAGAACTATCTAGCACAGATACGCAGTATTTT.

The CDR3: CASSEGDGEQFF. The CDR3 DNA follows: TGTGCCAGCAGTGAAGGAGACGGTGAGCAGTTCTTC. V is TRBV2 and J is TRBJ2-1; D gene uncertain. In germline, CDR1 is SNHLY, CDR2 FYNNEI. This CDR3 has 12 amino acids. V was cut by 1 base and J by 9 bases, with 7 bases left in between.

This sequence joins TRBV7-6 and TRBJ2-1, with D maybe TRBD2 (5 bases). Trimming left V 0 bases short and J 3 bases short, with 9 bases between. CDR1 and CDR2 (germline): SGHVS, FNYEAQ. CDR3 length: 15 residues. In DNA, the CDR3 is TGTGCCAGCAGCTTAGCAGGGAGTTTCTACAATGAGCAGTTCTTC. Translated: CASSLAGSFYNEQFF.

This clonotype was picked up a small number of times. As DNA, the CDR3 is TGTGCCAGCAGCCAAGGGACAGTTGGCTACACCTTC. Translation: CASSQGTVGYTF. The gene calls are TRBV4-2 and TRBJ1-2; D is possibly TRBD1 (6 bases). Germline V gene data show CDR1 as LGHNA and CDR2 as YNFKEQ. V was shortened by 1 base and J by 7 bases, with 7 bases between the two germline ends. This CDR3 has 12 amino acids.

The sample holds a few counts of this clonotype. This rearrangement joins TRBV19 to TRBJ2-1; D uncertain. This CDR3 is built from 13 residues. The germline V gene encodes CDR1 LNHDA and CDR2 SQIVND (reference sequence). V shed 9 bases and J shed 0 bases, with 9 bases lying between them. CDR3 region: CASSTSSYNEQFF. The CDR3 DNA reads as TGTGCCAGCTCGACCAGCTCCTACAATGAGCAGTTCTTC.

The V call is TRBV20-1, the J call TRBJ2-7, with 11 bases fitting TRBD2. V trimming: 4 bases; J trimming: 0 bases; junction bases outside the gene matches: 8. Per the germline V gene, CDR1 is DFQATT and CDR2 is SNEGSKA (reference sequence). This CDR3 comprises 16 residues. DNA for the CDR3: TGCAGTGCTAAAGGTCTAGCGGGAGGACTCTCCTACGAGCAGTACTTC. Amino acid sequence: CSAKGLAGGLSYEQYF.

V usage is TRBV6-4 and J usage is TRBJ2-1; TRBD2 matches 9 bases. This CDR3 has 15 residues. The germline CDR1 and CDR2 sequences are MRHNA and SNTAGT. The V gene end was trimmed by 6 bases and the J gene end by 6 bases; junction bases not matched to a gene: 9. CDR3 amino acids: CASSQLAGDLNEQFF. In DNA, the CDR3 is TGTGCCAGCAGCCAACTAGCGGGCGATCTCAATGAGCAGTTCTTC.

The V call is TRBV29-1, the J call TRBJ1-2; D gene unclear. Germline CDR1 SQVTM, CDR2 ANQGSEA. This CDR3 has 9 residues. Trimming removed 4 bases from V and 8 bases from J, with 5 bases in between. The DNA of the CDR3 is TGCAGCGTTGTGGGCGGCTACACCTTC. It specifies CSVVGGYTF.

The chain carries TRBV6-5 and TRBJ2-2; D gene ambiguous. Germline-derived CDR1 and CDR2 are MNHEY and SVGAGI. The V end lost 0 bases, the J end lost 7 bases, and 6 bases lay between the germline ends. The CDR3 has 13 residues. CDR3 residues: CASSYSISGELFF. The CDR3 nucleotides read TGTGCCAGCAGTTACTCGATTAGCGGGGAGCTGTTTTTT.

The V gene is TRBV6-5, the J gene TRBJ1-2; the D is unclear. V lost 5 bases to trimming and J lost 8 bases, with 12 bases between them. Germline V CDR1 and CDR2: MNHEY, SVGAGI. This CDR3 has 12 residues. The DNA of the CDR3 is TGTGCCAGCAGTCTTGGGCTGGGGGGCTACACCTTC. This sequence encodes CASSLGLGGYTF.

The chain is built from TRBV28 and TRBJ1-2; D remains unclear. From germline, CDR1 is MDHEN and CDR2 SYDVKM. V was clipped by 6 bases and J by 4 bases, with 9 bases between them. The CDR3 is made up of 12 amino acids. The CDR3 here is CASRAGPYGYTF. DNA of the CDR3: TGTGCCAGCAGGGCCGGCCCCTATGGCTACACCTTC.

A word on this clonotype: The junction shows a germline mismatch at one end, possibly a read error. The rearrangement joins TRBV10-1 to TRBJ2-2; D possibly uses TRBD1 or TRBD2 (5 bases each). The CDR3 extends over 17 amino acids. CDR1 and CDR2 (germline): WNHNN, SYGVQD (reference sequence). The DNA for the CDR3 is TGCGCCAGCAGTGAGTCAAGGGACCTTTGGAACATCGGGGAGCTGTTTTTT. Its translation is CASSESRDLWNIGELFF.

The rearrangement links TRBV27 to TRBJ2-1, with 10 bases lining up with TRBD1. Germline CDR1 reads MNHEY; CDR2 reads SMNVEV (reference sequence). The trim removed 5 bases at V and 14 bases at J, leaving 12 bases unmatched. The CDR3 is 14 amino acids. CDR3 bases: TGTGCCAGCAGTCGGGACAGGGGTCTAGCGATGGAGTTCTTC. Translated, it gives CASSRDRGLAMEFF.

This clonotype was found a few times. The gene calls are TRBV6-1 and TRBJ1-1, with TRBD1 matching over 7 bases. Germline values: CDR1 MNHNS, CDR2 SASEGT. This CDR3 has 13 residues. Unmatched junction bases numbered 2, after V lost 6 bases and J lost 1 base. DNA for the CDR3: TGTGCCAGCAGCAGGGGGAAGAACACTGAAGCTTTCTTT. It is translated as CASSRGKNTEAFF.